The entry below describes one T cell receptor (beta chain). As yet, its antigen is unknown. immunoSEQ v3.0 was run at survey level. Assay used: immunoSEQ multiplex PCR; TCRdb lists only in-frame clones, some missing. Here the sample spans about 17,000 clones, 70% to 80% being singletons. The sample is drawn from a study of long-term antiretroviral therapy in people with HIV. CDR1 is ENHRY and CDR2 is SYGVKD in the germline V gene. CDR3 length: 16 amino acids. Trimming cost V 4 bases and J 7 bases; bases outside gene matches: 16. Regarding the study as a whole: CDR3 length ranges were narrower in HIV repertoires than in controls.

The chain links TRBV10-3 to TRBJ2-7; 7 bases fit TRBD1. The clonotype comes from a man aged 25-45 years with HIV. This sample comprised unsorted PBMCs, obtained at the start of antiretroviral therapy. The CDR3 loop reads CAISGMGQPLLREQYF. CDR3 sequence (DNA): TGTGCCATCAGTGGTATGGGACAGCCCCTCTTGCGGGAGCAGTACTTC.